These T cell receptor beta chains were read from a single sample in a study of tumor-infiltrating lymphocytes in primary liver carcinoma. TCRdb called the multiplex PCR reads again in MiXCR, with one record for every CDR3 protein. This table has around 170,000 distinct CDR3 sequences, around 60% appearing once. Sequenced input: peripheral blood. Source of these receptors: a man aged 40-49 years with primary liver carcinoma and hepatitis B virus infection. Each CDR3 is given with its conserved first and last residue. The D gene is left open where the match is weak. Not all rows give a size; the values are once, few, many and, for expanded clones, a class.

size	D	J	length	V	CDR3	DNA
.	.	TRBJ2-5	15	TRBV6-1	CASSGPRRLQETQYF	TGTGCCAGCAGTGGCCCCAGGAGGCTCCAAGAGACCCAGTACTTC
.	.	TRBJ2-1	12	TRBV5-1	CASSLYLNEQFF	TGCGCCAGCAGCTTGTATCTCAATGAGCAGTTCTTC
many	.	TRBJ2-3	14	TRBV5-5	CASSLAGIADTQYF	TGTGCCAGCAGCTTGGCGGGGATAGCAGATACGCAGTATTTT
.	TRBD1	TRBJ2-7	15	TRBV18	CTSSLGQVRSYEQYF	TGTACCAGCTCACTAGGACAGGTTCGCTCCTACGAGCAGTACTTC
.	.	TRBJ2-7	15	TRBV6-1	CASSERGLWAYEQYF	TGTGCCAGCAGTGAAAGGGGCCTCTGGGCCTACGAGCAGTACTTC
.	.	TRBJ2-6	17	TRBV6-1	CASSDPWGTPGAYVLTF	TGTGCCAGCAGTGACCCCTGGGGGACGCCCGGGGCCTACGTCCTGACTTTC
once	.	TRBJ1-4	14	TRBV5-1	CASSFGEANEELFF	TGCGCCAGCAGCTTTGGAGAGGCTAATGAAGAACTGTTTTTT
.	.	TRBJ2-2	15	TRBV5-1	CASSLGVANTGELFF	TGCGCCAGCAGTTTGGGCGTCGCGAACACCGGGGAGCTGTTTTTT
many	TRBD1	TRBJ2-5	15	TRBV11-2	CASSPWGTAKETQYF	TGTGCCAGCAGCCCCTGGGGGACAGCGAAAGAGACCCAGTACTTC
.	.	TRBJ2-1	14	TRBV29-1	CSTVQRGPPIEQFF	TGCAGCACTGTACAGCGAGGGCCACCAATTGAGCAGTTCTTC
few	.	TRBJ2-7	14	TRBV12-3/TRBV12-4	CASSRRLAENEQYF	TGTGCCAGCAGTCGCCGTCTAGCAGAAAACGAGCAGTACTTC
few	.	TRBJ1-4	14	TRBV29-1	CSVGGLATNEKLFF	TGCAGCGTTGGGGGGCTGGCAACTAATGAAAAACTGTTTTTT
.	.	TRBJ1-4	14	TRBV5-5	CASSLGTYNEKLFF	TGTGCCAGCAGCTTGGGAACCTATAATGAAAAACTGTTTTTT
.	.	TRBJ2-5	13	TRBV5-1	CASSVGHLGTQYF	TGCGCCAGCAGCGTCGGACACCTCGGGACCCAGTACTTC
.	.	TRBJ2-1	13	TRBV5-5	CASSYWGENEQFF	TGTGCCAGCAGCTACTGGGGGGAAAATGAGCAGTTCTTC
.	.	TRBJ2-1	16	TRBV4-1	CASNTGGLSSYNEQFF	TGCGCCAGCAACACTGGAGGACTCAGCTCCTACAATGAGCAGTTCTTC
.	.	TRBJ2-1	12	TRBV29-1	CSVGLSRNEHFF	TGCAGCGTTGGATTGAGCCGAAATGAGCACTTCTTC
few	.	TRBJ2-7	14	TRBV12-3/TRBV12-4	CASSFGPISYEQYF	TGTGCCAGCAGTTTTGGCCCGATATCCTACGAGCAGTACTTC
.	.	TRBJ2-1	14	TRBV5-6	CANSFRDGENEQFF	TGTGCCAACAGCTTCCGGGACGGAGAAAATGAGCAGTTCTTC
.	.	TRBJ1-2	13	TRBV11-1	CARSLSGNYGYTF	TGTGCCAGGAGTCTCTCTGGCAACTATGGCTACACCTTC
few	TRBD1	TRBJ1-5	15	TRBV6-5	CASSYDRGLSQPQHF	TGTGCCAGCAGTTACGACAGGGGGCTTAGTCAGCCCCAGCATTTT
.	TRBD1	TRBJ2-5	13	TRBV6-6	CASRKGGGETQYF	TGTGCCAGCAGGAAAGGGGGCGGCGAGACCCAGTACTTC
few	TRBD2	TRBJ2-2	17	TRBV4-1	CASSQDGSGRAAGELFF	TGCGCCAGCAGCCAAGATGGCAGCGGGAGGGCCGCCGGGGAGCTGTTTTTT
.	.	TRBJ2-3	15	TRBV11-1	CASGSAPGRGDTQYF	TGTGCCAGCGGCTCAGCACCGGGCAGGGGGGACACGCAGTATTTT
few	.	TRBJ2-2	12	TRBV10-1	CASSERAGELFF	TGCGCCAGCAGTGAGCGGGCCGGGGAGCTGTTTTTT
.	TRBD1	TRBJ2-7	14	TRBV6-1	CASSPGQGWGEQYF	TGTGCCAGCAGTCCGGGACAGGGGTGGGGCGAGCAGTACTTC
.	.	TRBJ2-5	16	TRBV7-9	CASSLSGVGYQETQYF	TGTGCCAGCAGCTTATCCGGGGTTGGGTACCAAGAGACCCAGTACTTC
.	TRBD1	TRBJ2-2	16	TRBV25-1	CASSEWTGELTGELFF	TGTGCCAGCAGTGAATGGACAGGGGAGCTCACCGGGGAGCTGTTTTTT
.	TRBD1	TRBJ1-1	13	TRBV29-1	CSIHGTGNTEAFF	TGCAGCATCCACGGGACAGGGAACACTGAAGCTTTCTTT
.	.	TRBJ2-7	17	TRBV5-5	CASSLSSQGTLSYEQYF	TGTGCCAGCAGCTTGTCCTCACAGGGGACTCTCTCCTACGAGCAGTACTTC
many	TRBD2	TRBJ2-1	11	TRBV29-1	CSSRAGDWQFF	TGCAGCTCCCGAGCGGGGGACTGGCAGTTCTTC
few	.	TRBJ1-2	11	TRBV29-1	CSVRQAIEDTF	TGCAGCGTCCGACAGGCAATCGAGGACACCTTC
few	.	TRBJ2-1	15	TRBV4-2	CASSQEKLALNEQFF	TGTGCCAGCAGCCAAGAGAAGCTTGCCCTCAATGAGCAGTTCTTC
many	.	TRBJ2-1	18	TRBV29-1	CSVEDISGALLPYNEQFF	TGCAGCGTTGAAGATATCTCGGGGGCTCTCCTACCCTACAATGAGCAGTTCTTC
.	.	TRBJ2-3	17	TRBV4-1	CASSQDSPGGGADTQYF	TGCGCCAGCAGCCAAGATAGTCCGGGGGGCGGGGCAGATACGCAGTATTTT
few	TRBD2	TRBJ2-3	19	TRBV4-1	CASSQSRLGAGAGTDTQYF	TGCGCCAGCAGCCAATCCAGACTTGGAGCGGGGGCGGGCACAGATACGCAGTATTTT
many	TRBD2	TRBJ2-5	15	TRBV11-2	CASSLGTSGQETQYF	TGTGCCAGCAGCTTAGGGACTAGCGGTCAAGAGACCCAGTACTTC
.	TRBD1	TRBJ1-2	12	TRBV6-5	CASRLTGGGYTF	TGTGCCAGCAGACTGACAGGGGGTGGCTACACCTTC
.	.	TRBJ2-5	15	TRBV5-1	CASSLEGPNLETQYF	TGCGCCAGCAGCTTGGAGGGGCCCAATTTAGAGACCCAGTACTTC
.	TRBD2	TRBJ2-1	17	TRBV4-2	CVSSQVVGQRENDEQFF	TGTGTCAGCAGCCAGGTGGTGGGCCAGCGGGAGAATGATGAGCAGTTCTTC
.	TRBD1	TRBJ1-2	13	TRBV28	CASSEGADYGYTF	TGTGCCAGCAGTGAGGGGGCAGACTATGGCTACACCTTC
.	.	TRBJ1-1	14	TRBV6-1	CASTFQGAGTEAFF	TGTGCCAGCACCTTCCAGGGTGCAGGGACTGAAGCTTTCTTT
.	TRBD2	TRBJ2-5	14	TRBV12-3/TRBV12-4	CASTGLADQETQYF	TGCGCCAGCACCGGACTAGCTGATCAAGAGACCCAGTACTTC
.	TRBD1	TRBJ2-2	14	TRBV11-3	CASATGTNTGELFF	TGTGCCAGTGCGACAGGGACGAACACCGGGGAGCTGTTTTTT
.	TRBD2	TRBJ2-2	15	TRBV5-4	CASTPGTSGAGELFF	TGTGCCAGCACTCCCGGGACTAGTGGGGCCGGGGAGCTGTTTTTT
.	.	TRBJ2-1	17	TRBV10-3	CAISESVDPSSYNEQFF	TGTGCCATCAGTGAGTCGGTTGACCCCAGCTCCTACAATGAGCAGTTCTTC
few	TRBD2	TRBJ2-1	17	TRBV4-2	CASSHKPGLAGANEQFF	TGTGCCAGCAGCCATAAACCTGGACTAGCGGGAGCCAATGAGCAGTTCTTC
once	.	TRBJ1-2	14	TRBV6-1	CASRIPGLGGGYTF	TGTGCCAGCAGAATACCGGGCCTAGGAGGTGGCTACACCTTC
.	.	TRBJ2-1	15	TRBV11-2	CASSLAALKVDVQFF	TGTGCCAGCAGCTTAGCAGCGCTGAAGGTTGATGTGCAGTTCTTC
many	.	TRBJ2-7	15	TRBV11-2	CASSLDGQGLYEQYF	TGTGCCAGCAGCTTAGATGGGCAGGGGCTCTACGAGCAGTACTTC
.	TRBD1	TRBJ1-1	13	TRBV14	CASSPTGSTEAFF	TGTGCCAGCAGCCCGACAGGGAGCACTGAAGCTTTCTTT
.	TRBD1	TRBJ1-2	13	TRBV6-1	CASSSTGTSGYTF	TGTGCCAGCAGTTCGACAGGGACCTCTGGCTACACCTTC
.	.	TRBJ2-3	13	TRBV29-1	CSVKFGITYTQYF	TGCAGCGTTAAGTTCGGGATCACATATACGCAGTATTTT
.	.	TRBJ1-5	16	TRBV28	CASSLGVLRGNQTQHF	TGTGCCAGCAGTCTCGGGGTCCTTCGCGGCAATCAGACCCAGCATTTT
.	.	TRBJ2-5	13	TRBV29-1	CSVEATRQETQYF	TGCAGCGTTGAAGCGACTAGACAAGAGACCCAGTACTTC